The present T cell receptor (beta chain) was sequenced within a study of glioma-infiltrating T cells. General observations from the study: Tissue-blood divergence was below expectation in non-neoplastic patients, above in gliomas. Only very few CDR3 sequences appeared in both tissue and blood.

The CDR3 loop spans 12 amino acids. V was cut by 6 bases and J by 6 bases, with 12 bases left in between. Germline V gene lookup returns CDR1 DFQATT and CDR2 SNEGSKA (reference sequence). This clonotype was seen a handful of times. Its antigen remains unidentified. Amplification of TCR alpha and beta CDR3 regions from RNA used iRepertoire nested multiplex PCR. Tissue mRNA or PBMC total RNA, about 95-450 ng, went into one-step reverse transcription and amplification. One entry per CDR3 protein, called by TCRdb with MiXCR from the multiplex PCR reads. The sample has some 5,000 distinct CDR3 sequences, 40% to 55% seen once; the top ten hold 20% to 25%.

This sequence was found in a human donor with low-grade glioma or glioblastoma, undergoing nonglioma brain surgery, or in good health (not recorded which). The sequenced sample was glioma tissue, nonneoplastic brain tissue, or PBMCs (not recorded which). The chain combines TRBV20-1 with TRBJ1-5; D remains unclear. The CDR3 region has the DNA TGCAGTGCCCAGGACGGTGCTCAGCCCCAGCATTTT. Translation: CSAQDGAQPQHF.